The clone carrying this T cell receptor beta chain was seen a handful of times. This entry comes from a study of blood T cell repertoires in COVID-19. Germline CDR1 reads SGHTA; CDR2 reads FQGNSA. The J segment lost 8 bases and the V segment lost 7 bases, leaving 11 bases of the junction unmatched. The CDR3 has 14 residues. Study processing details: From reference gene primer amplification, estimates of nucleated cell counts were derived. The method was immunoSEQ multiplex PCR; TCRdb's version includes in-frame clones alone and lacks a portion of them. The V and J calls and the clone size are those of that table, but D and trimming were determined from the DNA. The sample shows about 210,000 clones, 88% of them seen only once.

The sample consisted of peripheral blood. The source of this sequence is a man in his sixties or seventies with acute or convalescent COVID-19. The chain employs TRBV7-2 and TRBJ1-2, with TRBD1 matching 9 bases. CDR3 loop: CASTPGTGLGGYTF. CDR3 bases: TGTGCCAGCACCCCCGGGACAGGGCTGGGAGGCTACACCTTC.